This T cell receptor (beta chain) was captured by sequencing in a study of CD8 T cells in Susac syndrome. With random hexamers, reverse transcription was performed on roughly 0.45 to 1 ug of RNA. TCRdb analysed the immunoSEQ multiplex PCR reads with MiXCR anew, one entry per CDR3 protein. The sample lists nearly 200,000 distinct CDR3 sequences; about 95% were seen once. V dropped 7 bases and J dropped 2 bases, with 15 bases sitting between them. This CDR3 region has 14 residues. Looked up from germline, CDR1 is SQVTM and CDR2 is ANQGSEA. The chain couples TRBV29-1 to TRBJ2-4; D is unclear. The origin of this receptor is a human donor with multiple sclerosis. The sample was CD4+ T cells from PBMCs. CDR3 bases: TGCAGCGCGACCGTCTGGCTTACCAAAAACATTCAGTACTTC. As protein: CSATVWLTKNIQYF.